The 14 T cell receptor beta chains below come from one sample, sequenced in a study of blood T cell repertoires in COVID-19. Sequencing used immunoSEQ multiplex PCR; TCRdb keeps in-frame clones, though not all of them. The table has hundreds of thousands of clones, roughly 87% seen once; the top ten hold roughly 0.8%. Sequencing was performed on peripheral blood. These receptors were obtained from a woman aged 25 to 39 with acute or convalescent COVID-19.

The chain couples TRBV5-1 to TRBJ2-1; TRBD1 matches at 11 bases. CDR3 length: 14 amino acids. The J segment lost 8 bases and the V segment lost 5 bases, leaving 6 bases of the junction unmatched. Germline-derived CDR1 and CDR2 are SGHRS and YFSETQ. The CDR3 coding sequence is TGCGCCAGCAGTCGGGACAGGGGGTTCCATGAGCAGTTCTTC. Translated, it gives CASSRDRGFHEQFF.

V usage is TRBV19 and J usage is TRBJ1-1; the D gene is possibly TRBD1 (5 bases). CDR1 LNHDA and CDR2 SQIVND come from the germline V gene (reference sequence). V shed 1 base and J shed 4 bases, with 13 bases lying between them. This CDR3 is built from 15 residues. This CDR3 reads CASSIVGRVGTEAFF. CDR3 nucleotide sequence: TGTGCCAGTAGTATAGTAGGCAGGGTGGGCACTGAAGCTTTCTTT. The full variable domain, with the rest looked up from reference TRBV19 and TRBJ1-1, is DGGITQSPKYLFRKEGQNVTLSCEQNLNHDAMYWYRQDPGQGLRLIYYSQIVNDFQKGDIAEGYSVSREKKESFPLTVTSAQKNPTAFYLCASSIVGRVGTEAFFGQGTRLTVV.

The chain is built from TRBV21-1 and TRBJ2-5; TRBD1, the D gene given by the table, was not confirmed from the DNA. TRBV21-1 is termed a pseudogene. This CDR3 contains 15 residues. In DNA, the CDR3 is TGTGCCAGCAGCAAATATGGGACACCTCAAGAGACCCAGTACTTC. Translating gives CASSKYGTPQETQYF.

This clone was observed once. The rearrangement uses TRBV19 and TRBJ2-5; tentatively, D is TRBD2 (6 bases). The CDR3 extends over 14 amino acids. Germline loops: CDR1 LNHDA, CDR2 SQIVND (reference sequence). Trimming removed 3 bases at V and 5 bases at J, with 13 bases between. In DNA form, the CDR3 reads TGTGCCAGTAGTATGGTAGGAGGGCGGGAGACCCAGTACTTC. Its protein is CASSMVGGRETQYF.

This rearrangement joins TRBV19 to TRBJ1-1; 7 bases map to TRBD1. CDR3 size: 13 residues. The germline V gene encodes CDR1 LNHDA and CDR2 SQIVND (reference sequence). Trimming took 9 bases from V and 6 from J; bases not matched to a gene: 10. The CDR3 here is CASNIQGRAEAFF. DNA of the CDR3: TGTGCCAGCAACATACAGGGGAGAGCTGAAGCTTTCTTT.

This chain links TRBV2 with TRBJ1-2; 11 bases map to TRBD1. V lost 4 bases, J lost 6 bases, and 1 base stayed unmatched. Germline V gene data show CDR1 as SNHLY and CDR2 as FYNNEI. This CDR3 is 13 amino acids long. In nucleotides, the CDR3 is TGTGCCAGCAGTGTGGGACAGGGGGATGGCTACACCTTC. Amino acid sequence: CASSVGQGDGYTF.

This clone has just one count. The V call is TRBV6-2 or TRBV6-3, the J call TRBJ2-4, with 10 bases aligning to TRBD2. Per germline, CDR1 MNHEY and CDR2 SVGEGT. The V gene end was trimmed by 4 bases and the J gene end by 0 bases; junction bases not matched to a gene: 9. The CDR3 runs to 18 residues. The chain's CDR3 is CASSSRLAGDVAKNIQYF. DNA of the CDR3: TGTGCCAGCAGTTCACGGCTAGCGGGAGATGTAGCCAAAAACATTCAGTACTTC.

This clone was recorded once. V and J are TRBV5-1 and TRBJ2-5; 14 bases map to TRBD2. The CDR3 consists of 19 residues. The germline V gene encodes CDR1 SGHRS and CDR2 YFSETQ. Unmatched junction bases numbered 15, after V lost 4 bases and J lost 4 bases. The CDR3 DNA reads as TGCGCCAGCAGCAGCGGGACTAGCGGGAGCAGCATTTTTATAGAGACCCAGTACTTC. Protein sequence: CASSSGTSGSSIFIETQYF.

The V and J genes are TRBV3-1 (or the pseudogene TRBV3-2) and TRBJ2-7; 7 bases line up with TRBD1. This CDR3 is built from 14 residues. Looked up from germline, CDR1 is LGHDT and CDR2 is YNNKEL (reference sequence). V trimming: 6 bases; J trimming: 5 bases; junction bases outside the gene matches: 10. In DNA, the CDR3 is TGTGCCAGCAGTCGTAACAGGGGAAAGGACGAGCAGTACTTC. It yields the protein CASSRNRGKDEQYF.

The genes are TRBV19 and TRBJ1-4; 10 nucleotides align to TRBD1. Germline V gene sequence: CDR1 LNHDA, CDR2 SQIVND (reference sequence). After removal of 7 bases from V and 10 bases from J, the junction contained 9 bases not matched to a gene. This CDR3 contains 14 residues. The chain's CDR3 is CASTGTGEGVKLFF. Here the CDR3 DNA reads TGTGCCAGTACCGGGACAGGGGAGGGTGTAAAACTGTTTTTT.

The gene calls are TRBV5-4 and TRBJ2-3; TRBD2 matches 12 bases. J was trimmed by 2 bases and V by 0 bases; bases with no gene match: 4. There are 17 residues in the CDR3. Germline V lookup: CDR1 SGHNT, CDR2 YYREEE (reference sequence). Written as DNA, the CDR3 is TGTGCCAGCAGCTTGGAAGCTAGCGGGAGGGTCACAGATACGCAGTATTTT. This gives the protein CASSLEASGRVTDTQYF.

The chain uses TRBV5-1 and TRBJ2-1; no definite D call. Deletions cut 0 bases from V and 7 bases from J, with 14 bases between. The germline gives CDR1 SGHRS, CDR2 YFSETQ. CDR3 length equals 15 residues. DNA for the CDR3: TGCGCCAGCAGCTTGGCCGGCCGGGTTACGAATGAGCAGTTCTTC. Its protein is CASSLAGRVTNEQFF. The full variable domain, its missing parts supplied by reference TRBV5-1 and TRBJ2-1, is KAGVTQTPRYLIKTRGQQVTLSCSPISGHRSVSWYQQTPGQGLQFLFEYFSETQRNKGNFPGRFSGRQFSNSRSEMNVSTLELGDSALYLCASSLAGRVTNEQFFGPGTRLTVL.

This clone occurred once. The chain links TRBV11-2 to TRBJ1-2, with D possibly TRBD1 on 5 matching bases. In germline, CDR1 is SGHAT, CDR2 FQNNGV. The CDR3 spans 13 residues. V was cut by 1 base and J by 7 bases, with 10 bases left in between. CDR3 residues: CASSLGGLGGYTF. CDR3 bases: TGTGCCAGCAGCTTAGGGGGACTGGGTGGCTACACCTTC. Supplemented by reference TRBV11-2 and TRBJ1-2, the full variable domain reads EAGVAQSPRYKIIEKRQSVAFWCNPISGHATLYWYQQILGQGPKLLIQFQNNGVVDDSQLPKDRFSAERLKGVDSTLKIQPAKLEDSAVYLCASSLGGLGGYTFGSGTRLTVV.

The chain is built from TRBV25-1 and TRBJ2-5; the match to TRBD1 covers 7 bases. This CDR3 comprises 14 residues. The ends lost 8 bases at V and 5 bases at J; junction bases unmatched: 11. Germline V gene sequence: CDR1 MGHDK, CDR2 SYGVNS. The CDR3 DNA is TGTGCCAGCTTGCCGGGACAGATGCGGGAGACCCAGTACTTC. As protein: CASLPGQMRETQYF.